This T cell receptor (beta chain) was retrieved from a study of persistence of HIV-infected CD4 T cells. At the level of the study: Suppressive ART had lasted a median of about 8 years.

As for this clone: The antigen is undetermined.

This was the immunoSEQ version 4 assay in survey mode. Libraries were prepared by immunoSEQ multiplex PCR; TCRdb keeps only in-frame clonotypes and omits some of them. This table holds some 45,000 clones, about 85% found once. Nonspecific anti-CD3/anti-CD28 bead stimulation represents the broad CD4+ T cell repertoire. Responding CD4+ T cells were sorted by upregulation of both CD40 ligand and CD69. CD4+ T cell counts exceeded 400 cells/uL; CMV serology was positive. PBMCs were depleted of CD8+ T cells before stimulation. Germline-derived CDR1 and CDR2 are LNHDA and SQIVND (reference sequence). Between the trimmed V and J ends, which lost 3 bases and 0 bases, there was a span of 10 bases. The CDR3 contains 15 residues.

V gene TRBV19 combines with J gene TRBJ2-3; no reliable D call. The specimen comprised CD4+ T cells sorted from PBMCs after roughly 19-hour stimulation, sampled from a patient who received antiretroviral therapy. The TCR sequence derives from an adult woman with HIV who was CMV-seropositive. In DNA form, the CDR3 reads TGTGCCAGTAGTATGTCGGACCTTAGCACAGATACGCAGTATTTT. It specifies CASSMSDLSTDTQYF.